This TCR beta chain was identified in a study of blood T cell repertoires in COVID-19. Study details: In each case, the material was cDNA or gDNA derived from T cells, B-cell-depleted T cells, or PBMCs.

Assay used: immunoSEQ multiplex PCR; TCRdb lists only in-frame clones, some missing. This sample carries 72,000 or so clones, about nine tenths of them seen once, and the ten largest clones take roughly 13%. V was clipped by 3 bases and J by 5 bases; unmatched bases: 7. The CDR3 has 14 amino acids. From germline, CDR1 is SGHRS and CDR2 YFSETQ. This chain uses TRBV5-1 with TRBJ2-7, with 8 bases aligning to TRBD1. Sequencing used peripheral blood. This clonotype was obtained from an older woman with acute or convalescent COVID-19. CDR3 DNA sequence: TGCGCCAGCAGCTCCGGACAGGGCTCTGACGAGCAGTACTTC. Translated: CASSSGQGSDEQYF.